These 10 T cell receptor beta chains came from one sample sequenced in a study of T cells in Graves' hyperthyroidism and ophthalmopathy. Amplification of TCR beta CDR3 regions was performed using RNA transcripts as template. Researchers ran a first-round RT-PCR on the TCR CDR3 using the HTBI primer set. TCRdb called the multiplex PCR reads again in MiXCR, with one record for every CDR3 protein. The sample lists some 800,000 distinct CDR3 sequences; 35% to 45% were seen once. The sequenced sample consisted of blood. The receptors derive from a man between 18 and 29 years old with Graves' hyperthyroidism.

This clonotype appeared a few times. The V call is TRBV19, the J call TRBJ2-7, with 8 bases that match TRBD2. V shed 6 bases, J shed 2 bases, and the junction held 3 bases outside the gene matches. CDR1 is LNHDA, CDR2 SQIVND, per germline (reference sequence). The CDR3 is 13 residues long. CDR3 sequence: CASREAGAYEQYF. CDR3 sequence (DNA): TGTGCCAGTAGAGAAGCGGGGGCCTACGAGCAGTACTTC.

The rearrangement joins TRBV6-2 or TRBV6-3 to TRBJ1-5, with D possibly matching TRBD1 (6 bases). V shed 4 bases and J shed 7 bases, with 17 bases lying between them. The length of the CDR3 is 15 residues. Germline V gene lookup returns CDR1 MNHEY and CDR2 SVGEGT. CDR3 nucleotides: TGTGCCAGCAGTTCCCCTGGAGGGGGGCGCCAGCCCCAGCATTTT. Encoded protein: CASSSPGGGRQPQHF.

The chain employs TRBV10-3 and TRBJ1-5, with TRBD1 matching over 7 bases. The CDR3 runs to 17 residues. Germline V gene sequence: CDR1 ENHRY, CDR2 SYGVKD. V lost 3 bases and J lost 4; bases outside the gene matches: 12. DNA of the CDR3: TGTGCCATCAGTGAAGGGGGCACGGGGGCCCAAAATCAGCCCCAGCATTTT. It encodes CAISEGGTGAQNQPQHF.

To note about this clonotype: A read error may explain this, as a much larger clone is one base away. The V call is TRBV10-3, the J call TRBJ1-3; no reliable D call. The length of the CDR3 is 16 residues. From germline, CDR1 is ENHRY and CDR2 SYGVKD. The DNA for the CDR3 is TGTGCCATCAGTCAAATCGACGGCGGCTCTGGAGACACCATATATTTT. Translated: CAISQIDGGSGDTIYF.

There are a few counts of this clonotype. This rearrangement joins TRBV15 to TRBJ2-2; TRBD1 aligns across 7 bases. V trimming: 4 bases; J trimming: 3 bases; junction bases outside the gene matches: 2. CDR3 size: 14 residues. Germline values: CDR1 LNHNV, CDR2 YYDKDF (reference sequence). The CDR3 DNA is TGTGCCACCAGCACCGGGACAGACACCGGGGAGCTGTTTTTT. As protein: CATSTGTDTGELFF.

This chain connects TRBV24-1 to TRBJ1-2; 9 nucleotides line up with TRBD1. The CDR3 runs to 15 residues. With V trimmed by 5 bases and J by 2 bases, 5 bases remained unmatched. Germline-derived CDR1 and CDR2 are KGHDR and SFDVKD. The CDR3 DNA sequence: TGTGCCACCAGTGCCGGGACAGGGCCCAACTATGGCTACACCTTC. This codes for CATSAGTGPNYGYTF.

About this clonotype itself: The CDR3 end shows no conserved phenylalanine or tryptophan, and so a read error is likely. This rearrangement joins TRBV7-2 to TRBJ1-1; D uncertain. Between the trimmed V and J ends, which lost 5 bases and 0 bases, there was a span of 10 bases. The CDR3 runs to 14 residues. CDR1 is SGHTA and CDR2 is FQGNSA in the germline V gene. The CDR3: CASSRGNMNTEAFL. CDR3 DNA sequence: TGTGCCAGCAGCCGGGGAAACATGAACACTGAAGCTTTCCTT.

The CDR3 protein is CASSLIFSQAYEQYF. The CDR3 bases are TGTGCCAGCAGCTTAATCTTTTCACAGGCCTACGAGCAGTACTTC. The chain has TRBV11-2 and TRBJ2-7, with D perhaps TRBD1 (5 bases). This CDR3 comprises 15 residues. Germline-derived CDR1 and CDR2 are SGHAT and FQNNGV. Trimming took off 2 bases at V and 2 bases at J, with 13 bases between the two ends.

On this clonotype itself: A single base separates this from a much larger clone, so it may be a read error. V and J are TRBV20-1 and TRBJ2-7; 8 bases are a match to TRBD1. CDR3 length: 13 amino acids. V trimming: 2 bases; J trimming: 5 bases; junction bases outside the gene matches: 5. Germline assignment: CDR1 DFQATT and CDR2 SNEGSKA (reference sequence). The CDR3 DNA is TGCAGTGCTAGAAAGACAGGGGACGACGAGCAGTACTTC. It is translated as CSARKTGDDEQYF.

A remark on this clonotype: The junction shows a germline mismatch at one end, possibly a read error. CDR3 coding DNA: TGTGCCACCAGCACCAGCGCGGGGGCCGGGGAGACCCAGTACTTC. Amino acid sequence: CATSTSAGAGETQYF. The chain links TRBV7-1 to TRBJ2-5, with D possibly matching TRBD2 (7 bases). TRBV7-1 belongs to the ORF category, with a function that is uncertain. The CDR3 runs to 15 residues.